This T cell receptor beta chain was sequenced in a study of blood T cell repertoires in COVID-19. Study summary: Acute and convalescent COVID-19 specimens originated in the United States, Italy and Spain. PBMCs, B-cell-depleted T cells, or T cells were the source of the cDNA or gDNA that made up the material.

In the original processing: Amplification with reference gene primers provided the estimates of nucleated cell counts. Using immunoSEQ multiplex PCR, the repertoire was profiled, and TCRdb retains in-frame clones only, with some absent. The D gene and trimming were derived from the DNA, and the V and J assignments and clone size from that table. The table has some 94,000 clones, roughly 89% seen once; the top ten hold about 18%. Seattle participants joined during active infection and were tracked over time. Germline V gene sequence: CDR1 LNHNV, CDR2 YYDKDF (reference sequence). The CDR3 covers 15 residues. Trimming took off 1 base at V and 3 bases at J, with 13 bases between the two ends.

The chain combines TRBV15 with TRBJ2-7; TRBD2 is a possible D gene (6 bases). This clonotype originated in a woman between 55 and 75 years old with COVID-19, enrolled during active disease. The sequenced sample consisted of peripheral blood. The CDR3 sequence: CATSRVGGVVYEQYF. Written as DNA, the CDR3 is TGTGCCACCAGCAGAGTTGGAGGGGTCGTCTACGAGCAGTACTTC.